The present entry profiles one TCR beta chain with its context. The data are from a study of blood T cell repertoires in COVID-19. Participants reported their clinical history, and cohort assignment relied on those reports. In Cohort 3, a recovered donor had either two negative PCRs, clearance, or symptom resolution. The authors' processing: Researchers report that nucleated cell counts were estimated from reference gene primer amplification. Produced via immunoSEQ multiplex PCR; TCRdb's table is partial and in-frame only. The DNA was the basis for D and trimming; V, J and clone size are from that table. In the table there are about 300,000 clones, around 84% of which are singletons. The TCR comes from a woman aged 18 to 35 who had recovered from COVID-19. Source material: PBMCs or T cells enriched from blood (not recorded which).

The chain's CDR3 is CASSLSGAYNSPLHF. The CDR3 DNA is TGTGCCAGCAGTTTATCCGGAGCCTATAATTCACCCCTCCACTTT. J is TRBJ1-6 and V is TRBV27; D not resolved. This CDR3 is built from 15 residues. The V gene lost 0 bases and the J gene lost 2 bases, with 5 bases spanning the gap. Germline assignment: CDR1 MNHEY and CDR2 SMNVEV (reference sequence).